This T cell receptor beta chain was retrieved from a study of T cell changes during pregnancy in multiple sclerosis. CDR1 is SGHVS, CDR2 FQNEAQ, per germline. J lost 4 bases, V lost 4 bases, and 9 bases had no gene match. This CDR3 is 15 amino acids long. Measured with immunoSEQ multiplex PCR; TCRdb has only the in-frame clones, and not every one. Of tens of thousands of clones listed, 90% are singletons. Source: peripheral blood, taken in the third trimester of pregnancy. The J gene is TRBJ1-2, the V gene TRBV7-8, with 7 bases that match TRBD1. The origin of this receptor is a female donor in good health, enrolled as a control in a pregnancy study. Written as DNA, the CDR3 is TGTGCCAGCAGCTACGACAGGGATAGGAGCTATGGCTACACCTTC. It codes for CASSYDRDRSYGYTF.